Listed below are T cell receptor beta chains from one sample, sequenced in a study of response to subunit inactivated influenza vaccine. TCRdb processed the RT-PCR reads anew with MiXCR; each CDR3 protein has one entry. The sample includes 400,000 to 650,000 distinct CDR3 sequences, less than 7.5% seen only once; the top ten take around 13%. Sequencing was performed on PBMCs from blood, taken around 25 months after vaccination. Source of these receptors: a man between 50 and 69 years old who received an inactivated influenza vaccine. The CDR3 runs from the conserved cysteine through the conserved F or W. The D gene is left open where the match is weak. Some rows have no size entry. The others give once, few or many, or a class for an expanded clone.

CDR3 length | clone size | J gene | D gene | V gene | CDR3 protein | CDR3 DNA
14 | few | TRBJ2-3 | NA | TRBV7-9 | CASSLPGMGDTQYF | TGTGCCAGCAGCTTACCCGGGATGGGAGATACGCAGTATTTT
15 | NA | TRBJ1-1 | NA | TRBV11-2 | CASSLDSWGASEAFF | TGTGCCAGCAGCTTAGACTCGTGGGGGGCCTCTGAAGCTTTCTTT
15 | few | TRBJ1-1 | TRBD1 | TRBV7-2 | CASSIGQGHNVEAFF | TGTGCCAGCAGCATTGGACAGGGCCATAATGTGGAAGCTTTCTTT
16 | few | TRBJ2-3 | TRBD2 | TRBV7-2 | CASSLGPGLARETQYF | TGTGCCAGCAGCTTAGGACCGGGACTAGCGAGGGAGACGCAGTATTTT
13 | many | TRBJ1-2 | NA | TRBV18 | CASSPPPGINYTF | TGTGCCAGCTCACCACCGCCAGGTATAAACTACACCTTC
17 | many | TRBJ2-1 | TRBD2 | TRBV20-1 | CSARDTYAGGPVDEQFF | TGCAGTGCTAGAGATACATACGCGGGAGGGCCGGTCGATGAGCAGTTCTTC
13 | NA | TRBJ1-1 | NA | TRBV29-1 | CSTPGRMNTEAFF | TGCAGCACCCCCGGGCGCATGAACACTGAAGCTTTCTTT
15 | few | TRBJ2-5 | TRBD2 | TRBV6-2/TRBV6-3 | CASKASGGQRETQYF | TGTGCCAGCAAGGCCAGCGGGGGGCAACGAGAGACCCAGTACTTC
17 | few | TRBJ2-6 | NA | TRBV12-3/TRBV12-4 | CASTPTLGVSGANVLTF | TGTGCCAGCACACCCACCTTAGGGGTGTCTGGGGCCAACGTCCTGACTTTC
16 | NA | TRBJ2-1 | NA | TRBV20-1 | CSARGFLEGSFNEQFF | TGCAGTGCTCGCGGATTCCTAGAGGGTAGTTTCAATGAGCAGTTCTTC
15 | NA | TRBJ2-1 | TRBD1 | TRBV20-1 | CSARDAQGAPIEQFF | TGCAGTGCTAGAGATGCCCAGGGGGCCCCAATTGAGCAGTTCTTC
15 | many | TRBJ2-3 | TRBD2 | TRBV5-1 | CASWTSSGSTDTQYF | TGCGCCAGCTGGACTTCTAGCGGGAGCACAGATACGCAGTATTTT
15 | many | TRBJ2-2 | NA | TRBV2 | CASSQGGTNTGELFF | TGTGCCAGCAGTCAGGGGGGAACGAACACCGGGGAGCTGTTTTTT
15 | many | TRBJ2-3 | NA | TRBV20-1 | CSARDHREITDTQYF | TGCAGTGCTAGAGACCACAGGGAGATCACAGATACGCAGTATTTT
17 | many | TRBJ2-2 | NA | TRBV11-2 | CASSWFEVGRGTGELFF | TGTGCCAGCAGCTGGTTCGAGGTCGGGAGAGGGACCGGGGAGCTGTTTTTT
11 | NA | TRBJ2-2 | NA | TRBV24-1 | CATSANGELFF | TGTGCCACCAGTGCAAACGGGGAGCTGTTTTTT
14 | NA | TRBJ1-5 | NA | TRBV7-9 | CASSLMGGGQPQHF | TGTGCCAGCAGCTTAATGGGGGGAGGCCAGCCCCAGCATTTT
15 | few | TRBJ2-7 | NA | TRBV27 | CASSSLRGAIYEQYF | TGTGCCAGCAGTTCCCTCCGCGGGGCTATCTACGAGCAGTACTTC
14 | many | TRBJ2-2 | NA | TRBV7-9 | CASSPGSGTGELFF | TGTGCCAGCAGCCCCGGCTCTGGGACCGGGGAGCTGTTTTTT
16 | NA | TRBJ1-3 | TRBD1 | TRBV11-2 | CASSSRGGSSGNTIYF | TGTGCCAGCAGCTCCCGAGGGGGCTCCTCTGGAAACACCATATATTTT
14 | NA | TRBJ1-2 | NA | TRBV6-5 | CASSYGTSNYGYTF | TGTGCCAGCAGTTACGGGACGAGCAACTATGGCTACACCTTC
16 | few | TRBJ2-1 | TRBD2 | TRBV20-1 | CSAKSLAGSSYNEQFF | TGCAGTGCCAAGAGCCTAGCGGGCAGCTCCTACAATGAGCAGTTCTTC
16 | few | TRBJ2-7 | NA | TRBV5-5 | CASSLEIQGFSYEQYF | TGTGCCAGCAGCTTGGAGATTCAGGGGTTCTCCTACGAGCAGTACTTC
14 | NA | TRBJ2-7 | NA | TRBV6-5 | CASSNRVPYYEQYF | TGTGCCAGCAGTAACAGAGTTCCCTACTACGAGCAGTACTTC
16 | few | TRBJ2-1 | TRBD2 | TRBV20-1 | CSARWWEREVYNEQFF | TGCAGTGCTAGGTGGTGGGAGCGGGAAGTCTACAATGAGCAGTTCTTC
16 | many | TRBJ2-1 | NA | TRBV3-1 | CASRAGGTSGHNEQFF | TGTGCCAGCAGGGCCGGTGGGACAAGTGGACACAATGAGCAGTTCTTC
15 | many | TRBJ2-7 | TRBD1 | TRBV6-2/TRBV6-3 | CASGSRQGRGYEQYF | TGTGCCAGCGGCTCCAGACAGGGAAGGGGTTACGAGCAGTACTTC
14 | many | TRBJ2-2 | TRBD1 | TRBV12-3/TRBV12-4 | CASSRTGGTGELFF | TGTGCCAGCAGCCGGACAGGGGGTACCGGGGAGCTGTTTTTT
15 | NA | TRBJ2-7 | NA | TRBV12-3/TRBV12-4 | CASSRTATNSYEQYF | TGTGCCAGCAGTCGGACAGCAACAAATTCTTACGAGCAGTACTTC
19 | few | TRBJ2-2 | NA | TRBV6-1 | CASSRIPDYLEGGAGELFF | TGTGCCAGCAGTCGAATTCCGGACTACTTAGAAGGGGGAGCCGGGGAGCTGTTTTTT
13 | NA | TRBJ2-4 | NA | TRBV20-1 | CSASTGAGNIQYF | TGCAGTGCTTCTACGGGGGCGGGAAACATTCAGTACTTC
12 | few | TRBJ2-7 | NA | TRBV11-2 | CASSSFQNEQYF | TGTGCCAGCAGCTCCTTTCAAAACGAGCAGTACTTC
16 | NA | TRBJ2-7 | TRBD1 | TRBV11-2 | CASSLATGASFYEQYF | TGTGCCAGCAGCTTAGCCACAGGGGCCTCTTTCTACGAGCAGTACTTC
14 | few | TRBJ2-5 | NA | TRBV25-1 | CASSDLGFLQTQYF | TGTGCCAGCAGTGATTTGGGTTTCCTCCAGACCCAGTACTTC
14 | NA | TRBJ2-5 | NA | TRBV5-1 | CASSLFMEKETQYF | TGCGCCAGCAGCTTGTTCATGGAGAAGGAGACCCAGTACTTC
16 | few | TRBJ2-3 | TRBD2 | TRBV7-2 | CASSREAGGSTDTQYF | TGTGCCAGCAGCAGAGAAGCGGGGGGGAGCACAGATACGCAGTATTTT
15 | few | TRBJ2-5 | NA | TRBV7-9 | CASSQPSGLGETQYF | TGTGCCAGCAGCCAACCCTCAGGACTGGGAGAGACCCAGTACTTC
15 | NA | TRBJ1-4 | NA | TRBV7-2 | CASSLRGEQSEKLFF | TGTGCCAGCAGCTTACGGGGGGAGCAATCTGAAAAACTGTTTTTT
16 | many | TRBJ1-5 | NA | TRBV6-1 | CASNPGPRISNQPQHF | TGTGCCAGCAACCCGGGACCCAGAATTAGCAATCAGCCCCAGCATTTT
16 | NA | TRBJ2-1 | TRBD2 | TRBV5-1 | CASSLLLAGGYNEQFF | TGCGCCAGCAGCCTTTTACTAGCGGGAGGATACAATGAGCAGTTCTTC
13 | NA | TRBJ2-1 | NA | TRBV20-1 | CSASRNAVNEQFF | TGCAGTGCTAGTCGAAACGCGGTCAATGAGCAGTTCTTC